This passage covers 7 T cell receptor beta chains from one sample sequenced in a study of patients and donors after allogeneic stem cell transplantation. TCRdb independently ran MiXCR on the RT-PCR reads; one entry per CDR3 protein. Of about 76,000 distinct CDR3 sequences in the sample, roughly 29% were seen once. Sequencing was done on a sample of blood, either unsorted or a sorted T cell fraction (not recorded which). Every receptor here comes from a human donor who was either an allogeneic HSCT recipient or a stem cell or donor lymphocyte infusion donor (not recorded which). It is not recorded whose cells these are; they may come from a transplant donor.

V is TRBV10-3 and J is TRBJ2-1; D may be TRBD2 (5 bases). The CDR3 length is 13 residues. V gave up 5 bases and J gave up 10 bases, with 15 bases separating them. CDR1 ENHRY and CDR2 SYGVKD come from the germline V gene. In DNA form, the CDR3 reads TGTGCCATCAGTCATAGCGCCCCGGGGGAGCAGTTCTTC. Its protein is CAISHSAPGEQFF.

The chain combines TRBV7-8 with TRBJ1-1, with TRBD1 matching 9 bases. V trimming: 4 bases; J trimming: 4 bases; junction bases outside the gene matches: 10. CDR1 is SGHVS, CDR2 FQNEAQ, per germline. The CDR3 is 16 residues long. The CDR3 protein is CASSSGGTGWFTEAFF. CDR3 nucleotides: TGTGCCAGCAGCTCGGGAGGGACAGGGTGGTTCACTGAAGCTTTCTTT.

This clonotype came up a few times. V is TRBV7-9 and J is TRBJ1-2; unclear D gene. Germline V lookup: CDR1 SEHNR, CDR2 FQNEAQ (reference sequence). This CDR3 contains 13 residues. The V and J ends lost 5 bases and 5 bases respectively, with 12 bases between them. CDR3 loop: CASSDRTGYGYTF. The CDR3 bases are TGTGCCAGCAGCGATCGGACGGGGTATGGCTACACCTTC. The variable domain in full, completed from reference TRBV7-9 and TRBJ1-2, reads DTGVSQNPRHKITKRGQNVTFRCDPISEHNRLYWYRQTLGQGPEFLTYFQNEAQLEKSRLLSDRFSAERPKGSFSTLEIQRTEQGDSAMYLCASSDRTGYGYTFGSGTRLTVV.

The rearrangement uses TRBV5-1 and TRBJ2-1; D call uncertain. This CDR3 spans 12 amino acids. Trimming removed 7 bases from V and 6 bases from J, with 11 bases in between. Germline V CDR1 and CDR2: SGHRS, YFSETQ. The CDR3 coding sequence is TGCGCCAGCCGGTTAGGAATCAATGAGCAGTTCTTC. Translated, it gives CASRLGINEQFF.

This chain joins TRBV19 and TRBJ1-1, with D possibly matching TRBD1 (5 bases). Germline loops: CDR1 LNHDA, CDR2 SQIVND (reference sequence). Trimming pared 4 bases from V and 5 bases from J, leaving 20 bases between. CDR3 size: 16 residues. This chain's CDR3 is CASSTRGSSGRTEAFF. In nucleotides, the CDR3 is TGTGCCAGTAGTACCCGGGGCTCTTCAGGGAGGACTGAAGCTTTCTTT.

This sequence joins TRBV20-1 and TRBJ1-4, with D uncertain. V was trimmed by 5 bases and J by 0 bases, leaving 10 bases between them. The CDR3 spans 14 residues. Germline V gene sequence: CDR1 DFQATT, CDR2 SNEGSKA (reference sequence). CDR3 coding DNA: TGCAGTGCTGCAGGAGCCGCAACTAATGAAAAACTGTTTTTT. This codes for CSAAGAATNEKLFF.

The chain carries TRBV10-3 and TRBJ2-7, with D possibly TRBD2 on 5 matching bases. Germline V CDR1 and CDR2: ENHRY, SYGVKD. The CDR3 sequence is 16 residues long. V was shortened by 4 bases and J by 3 bases, with 19 bases between the two germline ends. CDR3 protein: CAISAFPRAEDYEQYF. CDR3 nucleotides: TGTGCCATCAGTGCCTTTCCCCGGGCGGAGGACTACGAGCAGTACTTC.